The clone carrying this T cell receptor (beta chain) was counted ten times or more. Antigen: not known. Generation of TCR beta libraries employed quantitative 5'-RACE incorporating molecular barcodes. Each CDR3 protein gets one entry after TCRdb re-called the 5' RACE reads with MiXCR. In the table there are 750,000 to 850,000 distinct CDR3 sequences, 10% to 15% of which are singletons. The sample comes from a study of CD8 T cells in ankylosing spondylitis. General study results and limits: Within matched ankylosing spondylitis synovial fluid, disease-linked clones were reportedly significantly enriched. Prior literature has documented some motif variants in synovial fluid and blood from reactive arthritis. Ankylosing spondylitis blood seemed to carry a telltale TCR beta motif made of under 10 highly homologous variants.

This TCR was sampled from a male donor with ankylosing spondylitis. The sample was blood, either unsorted or a sorted T cell fraction (not recorded which).

CDR3 in amino acids: CASSGPGQGNTGELFF. Written as DNA, the CDR3 is TGTGCCAGCAGCGGCCCGGGACAGGGGAACACCGGGGAGCTGTTTTTT. This chain connects TRBV7-2 to TRBJ2-2; 9 bases match TRBD1. The CDR3 is 16 amino acids. Germline CDR1 and CDR2: SGHTA and FQGNSA. V gave up 5 bases and J gave up 1 base; unmatched junction bases: 5. Based on the CDR3 plus reference TRBV7-2 and TRBJ2-2, the full variable domain is GAGVSQSPSNKVTEKGKDVELRCDPISGHTALYWYRQSLGQGLEFLIYFQGNSAPDKSGLPSDRFSAERTGGSVSTLTIQRTQQEDSAVYLCASSGPGQGNTGELFFGEGSRLTVL.